This TCR beta chain was sequenced during a study of CD8 T cells in ankylosing spondylitis. Study outcomes and limitations: Disease-linked clones, CD8+, were relatively rare in peripheral blood. Seemingly characteristic of ankylosing spondylitis blood was a TCR beta motif consisting of roughly 8 highly homologous variants.

MiXCR was run by TCRdb on the 5' RACE reads, yielding one entry per CDR3 protein. The table has 500,000 to 550,000 distinct CDR3 sequences, roughly 12% seen once. In this sample, this clonotype turned up once. Its antigen is undetermined. In this CDR3 the conserved last residue, phenylalanine or tryptophan, is missing, so a read error is likely. Per germline, CDR1 SGHVS and CDR2 FQNEAQ. The V gene lost 6 bases and the J gene lost 5 bases, with 11 bases spanning the gap. This CDR3 spans 12 amino acids. This chain uses TRBV7-8 with TRBJ2-7; D is possibly TRBD2 (5 bases). Specimen: blood, either unsorted or a sorted T cell fraction (not recorded which). This TCR derives from a male donor with ankylosing spondylitis. The chain's CDR3 is CASRGVRDEQYL. The DNA for the CDR3 is TGTGCCAGCAGGGGAGTTAGGGACGAGCAGTACTTG.